The rows below give T cell receptor beta chains drawn from one sample of a study of OX40 agonist ivuxolimab in advanced cancers. The protocol was immunoSEQ multiplex PCR, while the TCRdb copy is restricted to in-frame clones and leaves out a portion. The sample lists approximately 60,000 clones; approximately 80% were seen once. Sequencing was performed on CD4+ or CD8+ T cells sorted from blood, taken in a trial of the OX40 agonist ivuxolimab. These receptors originate from an adult with an advanced solid tumor such as melanoma, head and neck, liver or kidney cancer. CDR3s include the opening cysteine and the closing phenylalanine or tryptophan. A D gene is named only where the DNA matches it firmly. Not all rows give a size; the values are once, few, many and, for expanded clones, a class.

TRBV5-4	TRBJ2-7	medium-sized	TRBD1	TGTGCCAGCAGCTGGACAGGGACCTACGAGCAGTACTTC	CASSWTGTYEQYF
TRBV25-1	TRBJ1-2	NA	TRBD1	TGTGCCAGCAGTGACGTTTGGGACAGGTATAACTATGGCTACACCTTC	CASSDVWDRYNYGYTF
TRBV5-6	TRBJ2-7	NA	NA	TGTGCCAGCAGCTTGGGGCAGGCCAACAACGAGGACTTC	CASSLGQANNEDF
TRBV7-9	TRBJ1-2	NA	NA	TGTGCCAGCAGCTTAGAAGCCAGAACTCATGGCTACACCTTC	CASSLEARTHGYTF
TRBV27	TRBJ1-1	once	TRBD1	TGTGCCAGCAGTTTAAAGGCCCCGTACAGGGGGCGAGGTACTGAAGCTTTCTTT	CASSLKAPYRGRGTEAFF
TRBV11-2	TRBJ2-2	NA	TRBD2	TGTGCCAGCAGCGGGGGGAGGGCCGACACCGGGGAGCTGTTTTTT	CASSGGRADTGELFF
TRBV14	TRBJ1-1	NA	NA	TGTGCCAGCAGCCGTCAGGGTCTCGTCATGAACACTGAAGCTTTCTTT	CASSRQGLVMNTEAFF
TRBV9	TRBJ2-2	NA	NA	TGTGCCAGCAGCCGTACAGACAGGCTAAACACCGGGGAGCTGTTTTTT	CASSRTDRLNTGELFF
TRBV5-6	TRBJ1-5	few	NA	TGTGCCAGCAGCTTAGGGTTTCAGCCCCAGCATTTT	CASSLGFQPQHF
TRBV5-1	TRBJ1-2	NA	TRBD1	TGCGCCAGCAGGGCTCCCCCGGGACAGGGGTTGGTCGGCTACACCTTC	CASRAPPGQGLVGYTF
TRBV4-2	TRBJ1-5	NA	NA	TGTGCCAGCAGCCAAGACTCGGGACACCGACCCCAGCATTTT	CASSQDSGHRPQHF
TRBV25-1	TRBJ1-6	NA	NA	TGTGCCAGCAGTGAAACGAGGAGCTCACCCCTCCACTTT	CASSETRSSPLHF
TRBV4-1	TRBJ2-1	NA	NA	TGCGCCAGCAGCCAAGAGGCACACCCCAGCTCCTACAATGAGCAGTTCTTC	CASSQEAHPSSYNEQFF
TRBV5-1	TRBJ2-7	few	NA	TGCGCCAGCAGCTTGGAGACAGGACACTACGAGCAGTACTTC	CASSLETGHYEQYF
TRBV5-6	TRBJ1-5	NA	NA	TGTGCCAGCAGCTTGTATGGGGGGGCCAGACAGCCCCAGCATTTT	CASSLYGGARQPQHF
TRBV19	TRBJ2-3	NA	TRBD2	TGTGCCAGTAGTATTCAGCGGGGGTCAGATACGCAGTATTTT	CASSIQRGSDTQYF
TRBV6-6	TRBJ1-2	NA	TRBD1	TGTGCCAGCAGTTATGGTTTGACAGGGGGCGTTGGCTACACCTTC	CASSYGLTGGVGYTF
TRBV5-4	TRBJ2-1	NA	TRBD2	TGTGCCAGCAGCTTGCGGGGGGGCCGGGATGAGCAGTTCTTC	CASSLRGGRDEQFF
TRBV29-1	TRBJ2-5	NA	NA	TGCAGCGCGGGGGGCAGGGTAGAGACCCAGTACTTC	CSAGGRVETQYF
TRBV18	TRBJ1-2	NA	TRBD1	TGTGCCAGCTCACCATCGGATACAGGGGTAGGGTATGGCTACACCTTC	CASSPSDTGVGYGYTF
TRBV18	TRBJ2-7	NA	NA	TGTGCCAGCTCACGGCAGGAGGCCCTGCAGTACTTC	CASSRQEALQYF
TRBV18	TRBJ1-1	once	NA	TGTGCCAGCTCACCACCTGGGGGGATAACCACTGAAGCTTTCTTT	CASSPPGGITTEAFF
TRBV7-2	TRBJ2-1	NA	TRBD1	TGTGCCAGCAGCTTAGGGACAGGGGGCTTCAATGAGCAGTTCTTC	CASSLGTGGFNEQFF
TRBV4-1	TRBJ1-4	NA	NA	TGCGCCAGCAGCCATGTCAATGGGGGGTTCACAACTAATGAAAAACTGTTTTTT	CASSHVNGGFTTNEKLFF
TRBV4-3	TRBJ2-1	NA	TRBD2	TGCGCCAGCAGCCAGAACTTAGTGAGCGGGGGCAACTACAATGAGCAGTTCTTC	CASSQNLVSGGNYNEQFF
TRBV14	TRBJ2-1	NA	TRBD2	TGTGCCAGCACCCGGGACTACTCGGGGTACAATGAGCAGTTCTTC	CASTRDYSGYNEQFF
TRBV2	TRBJ1-2	few	NA	TGTGCCAGCAGTGAAGGACAGGCCCGGGGTGGCTACACCTTC	CASSEGQARGGYTF
TRBV15	TRBJ1-1	NA	NA	TGTGCCACCACTTGGAGAGGTGTAGCTTTCTTT	CATTWRGVAFF
TRBV30	TRBJ2-7	NA	TRBD1	TGTGCCTGGGACAGGGGGCGCATCTACGAGCAGTACTTC	CAWDRGRIYEQYF
TRBV30	TRBJ2-7	NA	TRBD2	TGTGCCTGGACCTCGGGAGGCACCTACGAGCAGTACTTC	CAWTSGGTYEQYF
TRBV7-9	TRBJ2-1	few	TRBD2	TGTGCCAGCAGCACGACTAGCGGGAGGGTCCCTGAGCAGTTCTTC	CASSTTSGRVPEQFF
TRBV28	TRBJ2-5	NA	TRBD1	TGTGCCAGCAGTCTTGGGACAGCACAAGAGACCCAGTACTTC	CASSLGTAQETQYF